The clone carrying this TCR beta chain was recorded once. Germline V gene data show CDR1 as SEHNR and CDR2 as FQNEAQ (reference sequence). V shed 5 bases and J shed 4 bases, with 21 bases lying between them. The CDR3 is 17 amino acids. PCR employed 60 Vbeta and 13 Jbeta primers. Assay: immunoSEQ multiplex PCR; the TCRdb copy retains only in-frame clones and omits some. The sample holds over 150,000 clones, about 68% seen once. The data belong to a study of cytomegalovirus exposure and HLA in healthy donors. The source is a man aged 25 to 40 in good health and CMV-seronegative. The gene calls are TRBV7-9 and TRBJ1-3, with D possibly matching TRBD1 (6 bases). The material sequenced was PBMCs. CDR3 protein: CASSSTYRDTLGNTIYF. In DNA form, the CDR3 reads TGTGCCAGCAGCAGCACCTACAGGGACACCCTCGGAAACACCATATATTTT.